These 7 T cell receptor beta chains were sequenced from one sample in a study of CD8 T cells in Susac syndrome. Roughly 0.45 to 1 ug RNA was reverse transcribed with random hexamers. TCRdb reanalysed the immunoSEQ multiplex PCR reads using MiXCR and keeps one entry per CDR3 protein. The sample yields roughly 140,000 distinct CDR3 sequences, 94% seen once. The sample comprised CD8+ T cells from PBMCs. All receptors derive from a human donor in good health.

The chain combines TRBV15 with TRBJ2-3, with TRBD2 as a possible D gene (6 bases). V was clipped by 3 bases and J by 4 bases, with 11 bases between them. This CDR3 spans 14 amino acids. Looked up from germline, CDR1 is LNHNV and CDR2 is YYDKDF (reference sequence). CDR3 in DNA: TGTGCCACCAGCAGTCGGGGGAGATCAGATACGCAGTATTTT. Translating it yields CATSSRGRSDTQYF.

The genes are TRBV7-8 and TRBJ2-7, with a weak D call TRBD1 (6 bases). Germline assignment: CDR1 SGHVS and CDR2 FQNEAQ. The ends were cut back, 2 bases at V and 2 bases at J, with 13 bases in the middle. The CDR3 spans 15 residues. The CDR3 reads CASSLYPGDTYEQYF. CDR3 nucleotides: TGTGCCAGCAGCTTATACCCAGGGGATACCTACGAGCAGTACTTC.

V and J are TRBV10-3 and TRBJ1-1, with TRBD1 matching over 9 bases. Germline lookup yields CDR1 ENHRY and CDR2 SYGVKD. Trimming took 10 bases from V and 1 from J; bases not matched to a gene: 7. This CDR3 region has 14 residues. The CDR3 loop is CASWTGAENTEAFF. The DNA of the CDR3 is TGTGCCAGCTGGACAGGGGCCGAGAACACTGAAGCTTTCTTT.

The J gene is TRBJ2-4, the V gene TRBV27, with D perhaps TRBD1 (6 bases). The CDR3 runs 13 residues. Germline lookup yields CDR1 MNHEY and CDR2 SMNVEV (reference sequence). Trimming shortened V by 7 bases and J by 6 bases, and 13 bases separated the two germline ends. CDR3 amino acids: CASKGGPLNIQYF. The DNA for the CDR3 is TGTGCCAGCAAAGGGGGTCCCCTAAACATTCAGTACTTC.

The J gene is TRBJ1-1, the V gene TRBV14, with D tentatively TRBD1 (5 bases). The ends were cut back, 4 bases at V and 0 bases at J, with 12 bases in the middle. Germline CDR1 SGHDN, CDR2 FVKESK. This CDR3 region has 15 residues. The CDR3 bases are TGTGCCAGCAGCCCGAAGCGGGGGGTGAACACTGAAGCTTTCTTT. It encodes CASSPKRGVNTEAFF.

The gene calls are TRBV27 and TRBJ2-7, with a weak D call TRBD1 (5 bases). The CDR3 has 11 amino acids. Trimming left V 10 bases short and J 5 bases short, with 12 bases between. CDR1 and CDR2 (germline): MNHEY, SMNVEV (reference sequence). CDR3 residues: CAISQGHEQYF. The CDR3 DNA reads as TGTGCCATATCTCAGGGCCACGAGCAGTACTTC.

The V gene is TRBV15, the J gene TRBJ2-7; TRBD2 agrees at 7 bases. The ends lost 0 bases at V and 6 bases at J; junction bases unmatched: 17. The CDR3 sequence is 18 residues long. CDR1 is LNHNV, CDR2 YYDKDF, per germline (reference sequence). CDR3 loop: CATSRDPSGNFGGGEQYF. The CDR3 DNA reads TGTGCCACCAGCAGAGATCCCAGCGGGAACTTCGGGGGAGGCGAGCAGTACTTC. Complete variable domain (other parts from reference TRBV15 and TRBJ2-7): DAMVIQNPRYQVTQFGKPVTLSCSQTLNHNVMYWYQQKSSQAPKLLFHYYDKDFNNEADTPDNFQSRRPNTSFCFLDIRSPGLGDTAMYLCATSRDPSGNFGGGEQYFGPGTRLTVT.